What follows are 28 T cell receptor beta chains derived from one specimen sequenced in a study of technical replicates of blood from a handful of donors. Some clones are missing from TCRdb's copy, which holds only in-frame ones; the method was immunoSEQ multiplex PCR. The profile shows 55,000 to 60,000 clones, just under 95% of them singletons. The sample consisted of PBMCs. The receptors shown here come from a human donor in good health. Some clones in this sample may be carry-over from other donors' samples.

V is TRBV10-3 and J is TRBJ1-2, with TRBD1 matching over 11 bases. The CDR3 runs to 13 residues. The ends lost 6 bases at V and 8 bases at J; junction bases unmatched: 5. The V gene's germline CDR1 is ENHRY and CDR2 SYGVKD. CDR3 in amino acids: CAISPGQGEGYTF. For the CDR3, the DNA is TGTGCCATCAGCCCGGGACAGGGGGAGGGCTACACCTTC.

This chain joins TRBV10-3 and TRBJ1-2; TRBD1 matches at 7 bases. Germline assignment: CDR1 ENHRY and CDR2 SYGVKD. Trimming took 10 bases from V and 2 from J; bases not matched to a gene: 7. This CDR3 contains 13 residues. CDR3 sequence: CATGQDPNYGYTF. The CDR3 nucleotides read TGTGCCACCGGACAGGATCCAAACTATGGCTACACCTTC.

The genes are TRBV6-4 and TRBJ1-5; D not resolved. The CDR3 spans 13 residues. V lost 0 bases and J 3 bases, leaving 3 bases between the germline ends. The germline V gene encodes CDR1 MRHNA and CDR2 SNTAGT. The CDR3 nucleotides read TGTGCCAGCAGTGACTCGGCCAATCAGCCCCAGCATTTT. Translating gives CASSDSANQPQHF.

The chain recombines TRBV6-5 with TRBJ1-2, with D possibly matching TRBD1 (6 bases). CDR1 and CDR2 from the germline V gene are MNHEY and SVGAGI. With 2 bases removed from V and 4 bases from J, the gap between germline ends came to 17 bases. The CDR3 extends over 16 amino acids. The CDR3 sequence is CASSYTRTAGIYGYTF. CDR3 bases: TGTGCCAGCAGTTACACCAGGACAGCGGGAATCTATGGCTACACCTTC.

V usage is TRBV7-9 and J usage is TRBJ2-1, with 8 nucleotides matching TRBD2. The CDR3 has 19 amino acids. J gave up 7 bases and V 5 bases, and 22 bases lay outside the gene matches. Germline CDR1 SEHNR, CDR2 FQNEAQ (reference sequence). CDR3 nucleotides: TGTGCCAGCAGCGCTTCGGGGGGGCGTAGCGGAAGAAACAATAATGAGCAGTTCTTC. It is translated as CASSASGGRSGRNNNEQFF.

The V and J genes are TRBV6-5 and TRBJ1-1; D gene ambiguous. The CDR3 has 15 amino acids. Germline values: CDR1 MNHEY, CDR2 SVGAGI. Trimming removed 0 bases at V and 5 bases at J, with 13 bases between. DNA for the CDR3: TGTGCCAGCAGTTACTCGATCACCCCGGGGACTGAAGCTTTCTTT. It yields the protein CASSYSITPGTEAFF.

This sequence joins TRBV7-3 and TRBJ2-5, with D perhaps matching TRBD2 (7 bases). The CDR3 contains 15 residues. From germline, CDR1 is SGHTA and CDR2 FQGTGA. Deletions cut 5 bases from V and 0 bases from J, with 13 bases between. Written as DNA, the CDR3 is TGTGCCAGCAGCCCAAGGGGGGGCCACCAAGAGACCCAGTACTTC. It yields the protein CASSPRGGHQETQYF.

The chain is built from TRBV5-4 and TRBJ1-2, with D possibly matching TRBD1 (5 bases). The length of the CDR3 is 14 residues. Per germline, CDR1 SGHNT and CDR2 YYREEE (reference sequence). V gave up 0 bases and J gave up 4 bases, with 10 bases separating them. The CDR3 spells CASSLGRELYGYTF. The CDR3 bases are TGTGCCAGCAGCTTGGGCAGGGAACTCTATGGCTACACCTTC.

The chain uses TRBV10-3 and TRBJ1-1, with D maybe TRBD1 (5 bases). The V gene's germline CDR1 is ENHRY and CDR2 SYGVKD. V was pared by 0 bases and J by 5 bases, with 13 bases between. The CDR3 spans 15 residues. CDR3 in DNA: TGTGCCATCAGTGAGTCCTGGGGGGATCGAACTGAAGCTTTCTTT. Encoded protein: CAISESWGDRTEAFF.

The CDR3 sequence: CASSYAGIQETQYF. The CDR3 region has the DNA TGTGCCAGCAGTTACGCAGGGATCCAAGAGACCCAGTACTTC. J is TRBJ2-5 and V is TRBV6-5; D is possibly TRBD1 (5 bases). The CDR3 covers 14 residues. Between the trimmed V and J ends, which lost 2 bases and 1 base, there was a span of 8 bases. Germline V CDR1 and CDR2: MNHEY, SVGAGI.

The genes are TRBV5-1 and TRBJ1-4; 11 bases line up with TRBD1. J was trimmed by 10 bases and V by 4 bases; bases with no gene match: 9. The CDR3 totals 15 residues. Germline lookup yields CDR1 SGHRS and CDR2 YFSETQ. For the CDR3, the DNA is TGCGCCAGCAGCCCCGCCCGGGACAGGGGGGGAAAACTGTTTTTT. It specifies CASSPARDRGGKLFF.

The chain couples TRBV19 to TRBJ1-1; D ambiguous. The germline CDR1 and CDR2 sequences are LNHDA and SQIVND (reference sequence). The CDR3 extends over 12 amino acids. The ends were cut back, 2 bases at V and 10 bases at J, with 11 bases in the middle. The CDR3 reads CASSISSSAAFF. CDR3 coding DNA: TGTGCCAGTAGTATATCGAGTAGCGCAGCTTTCTTT.

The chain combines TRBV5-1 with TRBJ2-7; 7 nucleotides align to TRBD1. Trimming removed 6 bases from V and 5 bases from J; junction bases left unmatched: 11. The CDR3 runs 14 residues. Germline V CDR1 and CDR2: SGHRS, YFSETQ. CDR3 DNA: TGCGCCAGCAAGCAGGGGGTTTCAAGTGACGAGCAGTACTTC. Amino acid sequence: CASKQGVSSDEQYF.

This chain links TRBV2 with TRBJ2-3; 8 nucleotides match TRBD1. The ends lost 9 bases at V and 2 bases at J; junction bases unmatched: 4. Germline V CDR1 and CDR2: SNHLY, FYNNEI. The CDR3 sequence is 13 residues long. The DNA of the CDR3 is TGTGCCAGTAACAGGGGGGCCACAGATACGCAGTATTTT. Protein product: CASNRGATDTQYF.

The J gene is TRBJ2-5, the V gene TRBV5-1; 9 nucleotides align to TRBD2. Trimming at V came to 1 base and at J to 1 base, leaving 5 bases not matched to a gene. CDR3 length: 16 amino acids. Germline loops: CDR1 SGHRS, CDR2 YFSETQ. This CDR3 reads CASSLYGGGAQETQYF. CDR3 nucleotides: TGCGCCAGCAGCTTGTATGGCGGGGGGGCCCAAGAGACCCAGTACTTC.

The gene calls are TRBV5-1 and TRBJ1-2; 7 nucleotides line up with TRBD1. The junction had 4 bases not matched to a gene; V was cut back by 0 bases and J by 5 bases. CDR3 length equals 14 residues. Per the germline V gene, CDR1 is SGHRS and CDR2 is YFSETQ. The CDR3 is CASSLASGGYGYTF. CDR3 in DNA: TGCGCCAGCAGCTTGGCCTCAGGGGGGTATGGCTACACCTTC.

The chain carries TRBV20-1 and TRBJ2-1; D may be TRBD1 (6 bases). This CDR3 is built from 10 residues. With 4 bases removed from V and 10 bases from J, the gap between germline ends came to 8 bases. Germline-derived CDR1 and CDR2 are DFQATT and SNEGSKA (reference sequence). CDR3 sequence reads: CSAMRGEQFF. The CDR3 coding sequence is TGCAGTGCTATGAGGGGGGAGCAGTTCTTC.

The CDR3 DNA follows: TGTGCCAGCAGTGGGGCGGTTGGAGGGGCCCAAGAGACCCAGTACTTC. It yields the protein CASSGAVGGAQETQYF. The chain is built from TRBV6-1 and TRBJ2-5; perhaps TRBD2 as D (6 bases). The CDR3 totals 16 residues. Trimming removed 4 bases from V and 1 base from J, with 16 bases in between. The germline CDR1 and CDR2 sequences are MNHNS and SASEGT.

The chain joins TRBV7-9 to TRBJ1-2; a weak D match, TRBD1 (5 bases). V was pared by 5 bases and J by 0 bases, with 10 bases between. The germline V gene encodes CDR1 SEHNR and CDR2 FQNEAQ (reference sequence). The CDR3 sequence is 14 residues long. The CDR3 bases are TGTGCCAGCAGCACAGGAGAAGCTAACTATGGCTACACCTTC. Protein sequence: CASSTGEANYGYTF.

The CDR3 reads CASSSRRGEQYF. Here the CDR3 DNA reads TGTGCCAGCAGCAGCCGTCGGGGAGAGCAGTACTTC. J is TRBJ2-7 and V is TRBV2; D is possibly TRBD2 (5 bases). Germline V CDR1 and CDR2: SNHLY, FYNNEI. This CDR3 is 12 amino acids long. Trimming pared 6 bases from V and 7 bases from J, leaving 13 bases between.

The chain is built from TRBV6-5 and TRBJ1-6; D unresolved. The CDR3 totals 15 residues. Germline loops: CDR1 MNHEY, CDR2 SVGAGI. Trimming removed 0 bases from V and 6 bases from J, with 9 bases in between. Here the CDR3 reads CASSYSRGSNSPLHF. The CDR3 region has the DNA TGTGCCAGCAGTTACTCTCGAGGCAGTAATTCACCCCTCCACTTT.

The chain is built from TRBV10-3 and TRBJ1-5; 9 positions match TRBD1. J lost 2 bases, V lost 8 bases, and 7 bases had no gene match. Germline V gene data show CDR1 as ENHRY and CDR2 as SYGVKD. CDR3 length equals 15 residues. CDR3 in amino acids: CAIGQGYGGNQPQHF. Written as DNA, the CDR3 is TGTGCCATCGGACAGGGGTACGGGGGCAATCAGCCCCAGCATTTT.

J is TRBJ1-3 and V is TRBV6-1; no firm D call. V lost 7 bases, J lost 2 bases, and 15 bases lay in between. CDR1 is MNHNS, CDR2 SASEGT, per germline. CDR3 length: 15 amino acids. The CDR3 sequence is CASTQDPGTGNTIYF. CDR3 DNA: TGTGCCAGCACCCAAGACCCAGGAACTGGAAACACCATATATTTT.

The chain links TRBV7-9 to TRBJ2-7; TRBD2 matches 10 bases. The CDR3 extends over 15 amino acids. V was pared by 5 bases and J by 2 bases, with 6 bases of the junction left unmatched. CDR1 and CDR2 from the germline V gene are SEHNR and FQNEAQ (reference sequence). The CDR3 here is CASSHAAGGTYEQYF. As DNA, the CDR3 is TGTGCCAGCAGCCATGCAGCGGGGGGGACCTACGAGCAGTACTTC.

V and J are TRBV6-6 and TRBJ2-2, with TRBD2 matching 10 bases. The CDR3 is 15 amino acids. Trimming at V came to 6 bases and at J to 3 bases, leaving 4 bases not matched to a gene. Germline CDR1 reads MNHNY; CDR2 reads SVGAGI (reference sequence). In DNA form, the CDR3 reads TGTGCCAGCAGACCAACTAGCGGGGACACCGGGGAGCTGTTTTTT. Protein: CASRPTSGDTGELFF.

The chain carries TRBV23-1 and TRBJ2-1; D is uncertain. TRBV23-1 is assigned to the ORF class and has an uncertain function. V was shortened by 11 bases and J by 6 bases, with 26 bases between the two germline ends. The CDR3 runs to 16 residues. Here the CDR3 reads CAYYRRRNPWFNEQFF. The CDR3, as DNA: TGCGCCTACTATCGTCGGCGGAACCCATGGTTCAATGAGCAGTTCTTC.

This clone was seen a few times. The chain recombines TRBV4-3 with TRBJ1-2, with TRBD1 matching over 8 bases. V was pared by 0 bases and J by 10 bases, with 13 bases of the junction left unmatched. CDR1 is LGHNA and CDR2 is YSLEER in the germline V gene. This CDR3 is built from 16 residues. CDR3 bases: TGCGCCAGCAGCCAAGATCTATTTGACAGGGGCCGCGACTACACCTTC. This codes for CASSQDLFDRGRDYTF.

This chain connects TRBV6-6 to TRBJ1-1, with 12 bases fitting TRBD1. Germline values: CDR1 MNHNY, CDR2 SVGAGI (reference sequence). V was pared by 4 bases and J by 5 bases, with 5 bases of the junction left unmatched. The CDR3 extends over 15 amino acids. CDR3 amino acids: CASSWGQGARTEAFF. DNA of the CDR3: TGTGCCAGCAGTTGGGGACAGGGGGCTCGAACTGAAGCTTTCTTT.